The clone carrying this T cell receptor (beta chain) was recorded only once. This entry is derived from a study of blood T cell repertoires in COVID-19. Only in-frame clones appear in the TCRdb table, and some are missing; sequencing was by immunoSEQ multiplex PCR. The table has approximately 470,000 clones, approximately 83% seen once. V was pared by 4 bases and J by 16 bases, with 4 bases of the junction left unmatched. The CDR3 has 10 residues. Germline V gene sequence: CDR1 DFQATT, CDR2 SNEGSKA (reference sequence). The origin of this receptor is a human donor in a cohort sampled during active COVID-19. V and J are TRBV20-1 and TRBJ2-1; 10 nucleotides agree with TRBD2. Sequencing used peripheral blood. The CDR3 DNA reads TGCAGTGCTAAGCGGGAGGGCCATTTCTTC. Translation: CSAKREGHFF.